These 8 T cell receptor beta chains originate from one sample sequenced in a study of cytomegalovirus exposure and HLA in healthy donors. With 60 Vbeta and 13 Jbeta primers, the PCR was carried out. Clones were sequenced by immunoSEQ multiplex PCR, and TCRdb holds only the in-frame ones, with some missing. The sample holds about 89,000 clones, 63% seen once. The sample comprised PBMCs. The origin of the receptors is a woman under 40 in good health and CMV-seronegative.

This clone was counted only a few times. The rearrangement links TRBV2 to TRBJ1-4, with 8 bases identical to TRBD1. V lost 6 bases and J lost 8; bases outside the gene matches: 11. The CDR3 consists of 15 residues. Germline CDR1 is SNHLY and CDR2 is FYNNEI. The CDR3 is CASRSLRGRREKLFF. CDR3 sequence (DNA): TGTGCCAGCAGGTCCCTCAGGGGGCGACGGGAAAAACTGTTTTTT.

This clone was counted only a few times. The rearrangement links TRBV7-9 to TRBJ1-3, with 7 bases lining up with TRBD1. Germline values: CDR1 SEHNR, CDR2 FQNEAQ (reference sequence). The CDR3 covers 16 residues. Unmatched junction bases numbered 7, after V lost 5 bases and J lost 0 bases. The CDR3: CASSPVGQPSGNTIYF. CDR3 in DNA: TGTGCCAGCAGCCCGGTGGGACAGCCCTCTGGAAACACCATATATTTT. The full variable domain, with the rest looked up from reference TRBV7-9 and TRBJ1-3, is DTGVSQNPRHKITKRGQNVTFRCDPISEHNRLYWYRQTLGQGPEFLTYFQNEAQLEKSRLLSDRFSAERPKGSFSTLEIQRTEQGDSAMYLCASSPVGQPSGNTIYFGEGSWLTVV.

CDR3 amino acids: CAWSMQEGQPQHF. The CDR3 DNA reads as TGTGCCTGGAGTATGCAGGAGGGACAGCCCCAGCATTTT. This chain links TRBV30 with TRBJ1-5; D is ambiguous. CDR1 GTSNPN and CDR2 SVGIG come from the germline V gene (reference sequence). The CDR3 extends over 13 amino acids. Trimming took off 2 bases at V and 7 bases at J, with 12 bases between the two ends.

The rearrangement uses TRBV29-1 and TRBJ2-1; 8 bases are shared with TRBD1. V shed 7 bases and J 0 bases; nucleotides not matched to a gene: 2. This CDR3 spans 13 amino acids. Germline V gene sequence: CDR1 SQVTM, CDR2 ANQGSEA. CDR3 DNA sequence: TGCAGCGCCACAGGGGGCTCCTACAATGAGCAGTTCTTC. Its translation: CSATGGSYNEQFF.

CDR3 coding DNA: TGTGCCAGCAGCCGTTCAGCGGGGGGAAACTACGAGCAGTACTTC. Translating gives CASSRSAGGNYEQYF. V and J are TRBV7-8 and TRBJ2-7, with 9 bases fitting TRBD2. V shed 5 bases, J shed 3 bases, and the junction held 8 bases outside the gene matches. Germline V CDR1 and CDR2: SGHVS, FQNEAQ. CDR3 length: 15 residues.

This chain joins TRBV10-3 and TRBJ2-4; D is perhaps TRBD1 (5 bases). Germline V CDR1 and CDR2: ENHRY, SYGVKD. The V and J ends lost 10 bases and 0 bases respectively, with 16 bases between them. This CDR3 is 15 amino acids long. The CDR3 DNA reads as TGTGCCACACAGACAGATCCACTAGCCAAAAACATTCAGTACTTC. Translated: CATQTDPLAKNIQYF.

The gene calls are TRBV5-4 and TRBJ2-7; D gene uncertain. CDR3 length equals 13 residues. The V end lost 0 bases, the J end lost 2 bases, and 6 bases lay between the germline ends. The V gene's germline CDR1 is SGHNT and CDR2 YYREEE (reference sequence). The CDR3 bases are TGTGCCAGCAGCTTGGCCCTTGCCTACGAGCAGTACTTC. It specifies CASSLALAYEQYF. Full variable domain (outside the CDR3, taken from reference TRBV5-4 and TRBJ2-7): ETGVTQSPTHLIKTRGQQVTLRCSSQSGHNTVSWYQQALGQGPQFIFQYYREEENGRGNFPPRFSGLQFPNYSSELNVNALELDDSALYLCASSLALAYEQYFGPGTRLTVT.

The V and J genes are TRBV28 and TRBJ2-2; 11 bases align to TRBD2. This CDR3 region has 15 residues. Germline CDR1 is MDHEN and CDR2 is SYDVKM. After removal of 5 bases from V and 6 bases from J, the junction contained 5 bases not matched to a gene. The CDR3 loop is CASSHSGRGPGELFF. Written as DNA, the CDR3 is TGTGCCAGCAGTCATAGCGGGAGGGGACCCGGGGAGCTGTTTTTT.